The 14 T cell receptor beta chains below come from one sample, sequenced in a study of T cell repertoires in cytomegalovirus infection (dated by TCRdb to the late 2010s). The treatment or condition tag for this specimen amounts to: in vitro stimulation with specific CMV peptide epitopes to enrich CMV-specific T cells. Sequencing was performed on an Illumina HiSeq 1500. TCRdb itself trimmed the public reads at Q25 with fastp, ran MiXCR and retained productive beta chains. Rows are unified per CDR3 protein, each entry keeping the most common DNA and genes. Present in this sample are about 500,000 distinct CDR3 sequences, around 35% of which were seen just once. 15% to 20% of the sample comes from the top ten. Antigens of these TCRs are unknown. The starting material was cultured PBMCs, obtained from culture after CMV antigen stimulation. Every receptor here comes from a human donor in good health (CMV status not recorded). Some clones in this sample may be carry-over from other donors' samples.

This clonotype was recorded a few times. The gene calls are TRBV2 and TRBJ1-4, with D hard to call. Trimming removed 2 bases from V and 8 bases from J, with 3 bases in between. This CDR3 has 11 residues. The germline V gene has CDR1 SNHLY and CDR2 FYNNEI. The CDR3 DNA reads as TGTGCCAGCAGTGAATGGGAAAAACTGTTTTTT. Translating it yields CASSEWEKLFF.

This clonotype was counted ten times or more. The chain combines TRBV7-2 with TRBJ2-3; D is unresolved. The V gene's germline CDR1 is SGHTA and CDR2 FQGNSA. Trimming cost V 5 bases and J 6 bases, with 9 bases left between them. The CDR3 runs 12 residues. The CDR3 region is CASSAYLDTQYF. The CDR3 DNA is TGTGCCAGCAGCGCTTACCTGGATACGCAGTATTTT.

This clonotype has just a few counts. J is TRBJ1-2 and V is TRBV6-6; a possible D gene is TRBD1 (6 bases). This CDR3 is 14 amino acids long. From germline, CDR1 is MNHNY and CDR2 SVGAGI (reference sequence). The V gene lost 5 bases and the J gene lost 0 bases, with 10 bases spanning the gap. CDR3 sequence: CASSRGGANYGYTF. The CDR3 bases are TGTGCCAGCAGTCGAGGGGGGGCTAACTATGGCTACACCTTC.

The genes are TRBV12-3 or TRBV12-4 and TRBJ1-2; D is unresolved. The V and J ends lost 3 bases and 4 bases respectively, with 12 bases between them. The CDR3 has 14 amino acids. CDR3 sequence: CASSFWGEGYGYTF. The CDR3 region has the DNA TGTGCCAGCAGTTTCTGGGGTGAGGGCTATGGCTACACCTTC.

In its sample, this clonotype was seen a few times. V and J are TRBV27 and TRBJ2-3; TRBD1 matches 7 bases. The CDR3 is 13 residues long. Germline CDR1 and CDR2: MNHEY and SMNVEV (reference sequence). V shed 6 bases, J shed 6 bases, and the junction held 6 bases outside the gene matches. The CDR3 DNA follows: TGTGCCAGCAGACCGACAGGGCAGGATACGCAGTATTTT. Translated: CASRPTGQDTQYF.

This clonotype turned up a few times. V is TRBV7-3 and J is TRBJ1-2; D call uncertain. The V and J ends lost 2 bases and 8 bases respectively, with 9 bases between them. The CDR3 extends over 12 amino acids. CDR1 is SGHTA and CDR2 is FQGTGA in the germline V gene. The CDR3 loop is CASSLALAGYTF. As DNA, the CDR3 is TGTGCCAGCAGCTTAGCGTTAGCGGGCTACACCTTC.

This clonotype has a handful of counts. V gene TRBV7-6 combines with J gene TRBJ1-5; D might be TRBD1 (5 bases). V shed 5 bases and J shed 0 bases, with 20 bases lying between them. The CDR3 is made up of 18 amino acids. Germline assignment: CDR1 SGHVS and CDR2 FNYEAQ. CDR3 nucleotide sequence: TGTGCCAGCAGCCCGACACCGCCGACAAGGGGTAGCAATCAGCCCCAGCATTTT. Translating gives CASSPTPPTRGSNQPQHF.

In its sample, this clonotype was seen a few times. The chain uses TRBV12-3 or TRBV12-4 and TRBJ2-7, with TRBD2 matching over 13 bases. CDR3 length: 15 residues. Trimming removed 6 bases from V and 2 bases from J; junction bases left unmatched: 4. CDR3 in amino acids: CASRGGLAGTYEQYF. CDR3 nucleotide sequence: TGTGCCAGCAGAGGGGGACTAGCGGGGACCTACGAGCAGTACTTC.

In this sample, this clonotype turned up many times. The chain uses TRBV28 and TRBJ1-1; weak D call: TRBD1 (6 bases). CDR3 length: 18 residues. Germline V gene lookup returns CDR1 MDHEN and CDR2 SYDVKM. Deletions cut 2 bases from V and 0 bases from J, with 19 bases between. The CDR3, as DNA: TGTGCCAGCAGTTTACCCGGACAGTCCACCTTAATGAACACTGAAGCTTTCTTT. This gives the protein CASSLPGQSTLMNTEAFF.

This clonotype was observed at least ten times. V and J are TRBV7-2 and TRBJ2-7; 10 nucleotides line up with TRBD2. The V and J ends lost 4 bases and 3 bases, in that order; junction bases with no gene match: 6. Germline lookup yields CDR1 SGHTA and CDR2 FQGNSA. This CDR3 is built from 15 residues. The CDR3 reads CASSSQAGGGYEQYV. Written as DNA, the CDR3 is TGTGCCAGCAGCTCACAAGCGGGAGGGGGCTACGAGCAGTACGTC.

The J gene is TRBJ2-2, the V gene TRBV29-1; 9 bases are a match to TRBD1. Trimming removed 3 bases from V and 7 bases from J; junction bases left unmatched: 9. The germline V gene has CDR1 SQVTM and CDR2 ANQGSEA. The CDR3 length is 15 residues. The CDR3 DNA reads as TGCAGCGTTGACCAGGACAGGGGAACGCACGGGGAGCTGTTTTTT. This encodes CSVDQDRGTHGELFF.

The chain couples TRBV12-3 or TRBV12-4 to TRBJ2-1, with 10 bases aligning to TRBD2. This CDR3 comprises 16 residues. The junction had 10 bases not matched to a gene; V was cut back by 5 bases and J by 6 bases. The CDR3 is CASSLSGTSVINEQFF. The CDR3 region has the DNA TGTGCCAGCAGTCTCTCTGGGACTAGCGTGATCAATGAGCAGTTCTTC.

This clonotype was seen a few times. CDR3 in amino acids: CASSLEQGASGYTF. CDR3 nucleotides: TGCGCCAGCAGCTTGGAACAGGGGGCAAGTGGCTACACCTTC. The chain uses TRBV5-1 and TRBJ1-2, with 9 bases aligning to TRBD1. The CDR3 extends over 14 amino acids. V lost 0 bases, J lost 7 bases, and 4 bases stayed unmatched. CDR1 and CDR2 (germline): SGHRS, YFSETQ.

This clonotype has a handful of counts. The rearrangement joins TRBV27 to TRBJ2-2; possible D gene TRBD1, 6 bases. V was pared by 8 bases and J by 3 bases, with 16 bases between. Germline CDR1 and CDR2: MNHEY and SMNVEV (reference sequence). This CDR3 contains 15 residues. This CDR3 is CASPSQGTDTGELFF. CDR3 in DNA: TGTGCCAGCCCAAGTCAGGGGACGGACACCGGGGAGCTGTTTTTT.